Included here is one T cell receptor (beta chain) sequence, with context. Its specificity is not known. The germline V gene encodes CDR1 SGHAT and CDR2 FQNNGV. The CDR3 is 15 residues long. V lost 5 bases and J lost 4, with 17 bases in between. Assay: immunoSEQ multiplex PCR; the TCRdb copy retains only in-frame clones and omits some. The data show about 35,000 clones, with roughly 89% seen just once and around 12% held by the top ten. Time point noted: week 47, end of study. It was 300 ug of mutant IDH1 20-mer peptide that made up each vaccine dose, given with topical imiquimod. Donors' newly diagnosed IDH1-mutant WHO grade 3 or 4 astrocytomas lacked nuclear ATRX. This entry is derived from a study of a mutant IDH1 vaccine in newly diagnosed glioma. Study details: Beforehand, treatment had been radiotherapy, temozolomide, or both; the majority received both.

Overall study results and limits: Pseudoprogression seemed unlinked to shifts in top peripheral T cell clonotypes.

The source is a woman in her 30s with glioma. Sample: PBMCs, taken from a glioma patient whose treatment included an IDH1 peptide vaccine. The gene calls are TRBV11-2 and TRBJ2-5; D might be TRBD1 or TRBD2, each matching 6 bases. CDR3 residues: CASSPSPGARETQYF. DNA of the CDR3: TGTGCCAGCAGCCCCTCCCCGGGGGCGAGAGAGACCCAGTACTTC.